The present T cell receptor beta chain was sequenced within a study of somatic mutations in cytotoxic T cells in rheumatoid arthritis. Study-level information: Purity of nearly 100% was reached when some V beta antibody-stained T-cell populations were flow-sorted, including V beta1+ cells sequenced for TCRB.

Between the trimmed V and J ends, which lost 8 bases and 7 bases, there was a span of 11 bases. This CDR3 spans 12 amino acids. Libraries were prepared by immunoSEQ multiplex PCR; TCRdb keeps only in-frame clonotypes and omits some of them. This table holds about 12,000 clones, less than 90% found once. This rearrangement joins TRBV23-1 to TRBJ1-4, with no clear D. TRBV23-1 counts as an open reading frame of uncertain function. The receptor was isolated from an older woman in good health. The material sequenced was CD8+ T cells sorted from blood. For the CDR3, the DNA is TGCGCCAGCCGGGAGGATCCTGAAAAACTGTTTTTT. It translates to CASREDPEKLFF.